A selection of T cell receptor beta chains follows, all from one sample in a study of circulating CD8 cells and anti-PD-1 response in melanoma. TCRdb analysed the reads with MiXCR anew, one entry per CDR3 protein. The data contain 320 or so distinct CDR3 sequences, under 5.5% of them singletons. The sequenced sample was CD8+ T cells from PBMCs, obtained at baseline or after one month of anti-PD-1 therapy (not recorded which). The receptor set was obtained from a human donor with melanoma. CDR3s include the opening cysteine and the closing phenylalanine or tryptophan. Fields, in order: V gene, CDR3 protein.

TRBV19,CASTQFGSSGTEAFF
TRBV7-9,CASSGASGGNEQYF
TRBV2,CASSQTWTRPHDEQFF
TRBV19,CASSAGQDYEQYF
TRBV24-1,CATSEPGQGLQETQYF
TRBV19,CASSLGETGTEAFF
TRBV11-2,CASSLLTGRGRDGELFF
TRBV4-3,CASSQDKVDEQYF
TRBV7-2,CASSLELTGWVEQYF
TRBV27,CASSPTTDTQYF
TRBV28,CASSLSPGGYEQYF
TRBV9,CASSGTGHEQYF
TRBV11-2,CASSLSSVNTEAFF
TRBV2,CASSDGTGSTYEQYF
TRBV24-1,CATSDIGLTQYF
TRBV27,CASSLQGAGANVLTF
TRBV24-1,CAASDIGLTQYF
TRBV19,CASSFGQKYEQYF
TRBV2,CASRGTGYSETQYF
TRBV29-1,CSGGRDSYNEQFF
TRBV20-1,CSARGLGQDTGELFF
TRBV19,CASSIEEYSGYTF
TRBV7-2,CASSLRMTGGTGELFF
TRBV29-1,CSALGAGGQSYNEQFF
TRBV19,CASSWGYEQYF
TRBV9,CASSVRDRDTEAFF
TRBV2,CASSEGYRGFYEQYF
TRBV28,CASSLGEAFF
TRBV25-1,CASREGRRSELTFF
TRBV7-2,CASSPRQGWYEQYF
TRBV20-1,CSASPLGTAYGYTF
TRBV18,CASSPSGGKTYEQYF
TRBV2,CASTPDPNSPLHF
TRBV28,CASSRGHEQYF
TRBV20-1,CSASELAMDTGELFF
TRBV5-1,CASSLPGLAEAFF
TRBV7-2,CASSLTSGVGDTQYF
TRBV27,CASSLSTGNYGYTF
TRBV7-2,CASSLARGLAGGRGDTQYF
TRBV28,CASTRAYEQYF
TRBV27,CASSLSTGVEGYTF
TRBV19,CASSIPAGQGADTQYF
TRBV27,CASSNRDRDTEAFF
TRBV7-3,CASSFGTGLSNEQFF
TRBV7-2,CASSLVQGAGNEQFF
TRBV7-3,CASSLKIDRALLEQYF
TRBV4-2,CASSQDGGATDTQYF
TRBV29-1,CSGRGTNEQFF
TRBV4-2,CASSPGGGGEETQYF
TRBV25-1,CASSESGDTGELFF
TRBV20-1,CSAWDRGRDEQYF
TRBV28,CASSLFMAGRTEAFF
TRBV6-1,CASSGRTSGGNAKNIQYF
TRBV29-1,CSVEGGTSKRDEQFF
TRBV28,CASSLSGGGYEQYF
TRBV28,CASSLGERIYNEQFF
TRBV27,CASSFGYEQFF
TRBV6-5,CASSTNTEAFF
TRBV10-3,CAISAFSGLSYEQYF